The rows below give T cell receptor beta chains drawn from one sample of a study of cytomegalovirus exposure and HLA in healthy donors. Libraries were prepared by immunoSEQ multiplex PCR; TCRdb keeps only in-frame clonotypes and omits some of them. The sample lists hundreds of thousands of clones, approximately 82% occurring once. Sequenced input: PBMCs. These receptors all stem from a middle-aged woman in good health and CMV-seronegative. CDR3s include the opening cysteine and the closing phenylalanine or tryptophan. The order of the fields is CDR3 protein, CDR3 DNA, D gene, V gene, J gene, clone size. The D gene is left open where the match is weak. Not every row has a clone size; where given, it reads once, few, many or a size class.

CSARLNTEAFF	TGCAGTGCTAGACTTAACACTGAAGCTTTCTTT	-	TRBV20-1	TRBJ1-1	once
CASSPRLAGVTEQFF	TGTGCCAGCAGCCCTAGACTAGCGGGGGTGACGGAGCAGTTCTTC	TRBD2	TRBV9	TRBJ2-1	-
CASHDRGKVGTEAFF	TGTGCCAGTCACGACAGGGGTAAAGTCGGTACTGAAGCTTTCTTT	TRBD1	TRBV7-8	TRBJ1-1	-
CAWSVPGQGQFEAFF	TGTGCCTGGAGTGTCCCGGGGCAGGGGCAATTTGAAGCTTTCTTT	-	TRBV30	TRBJ1-1	once
CASRDRGASTYLKSSGYTF	TGCGCCAGCAGAGACAGGGGTGCTAGTACATACCTGAAAAGCAGTGGCTACACCTTC	TRBD1	TRBV5-1	TRBJ1-2	-
CASSLGLAETDTQYF	TGCGCCAGCAGCTTGGGACTAGCGGAAACAGATACGCAGTATTTT	TRBD2	TRBV5-1	TRBJ2-3	-
CASSVGRNSPLHF	TGTGCCAGCAGCGTAGGGAGAAATTCACCCCTCCACTTT	-	TRBV9	TRBJ1-6	-
CATSRDPPHTTNEKLFF	TGTGCCACCAGCAGAGATCCCCCTCACACAACTAATGAAAAACTGTTTTTT	-	TRBV15	TRBJ1-4	few
CATGGAYYGYTF	TGTGCCACCGGGGGGGCGTACTATGGCTACACCTTC	-	TRBV6-5	TRBJ1-2	-
CASRDTVRYNEQFF	TGTGCCAGCAGAGACACGGTTAGATACAATGAGCAGTTCTTC	-	TRBV7-2	TRBJ2-1	-
CSAKTGNYGYTF	TGCAGCGCCAAGACAGGGAACTATGGCTACACCTTC	TRBD1	TRBV29-1	TRBJ1-2	-
CAWDPPRFGYTF	TGTGCCTGGGACCCCCCCAGGTTTGGCTACACCTTC	-	TRBV30	TRBJ1-2	-
CASSQGTGTETQYF	TGTGCCAGCAGCCAGGGTACAGGGACGGAGACCCAGTACTTC	-	TRBV5-4	TRBJ2-5	few
CASSAGGNSGNTIYF	TGTGCCAGCAGTGCCGGGGGAAATTCTGGAAACACCATATATTTT	-	TRBV2	TRBJ1-3	few
CASSQEGPDSGNTIYF	TGTGCCAGCAGCCAAGAGGGGCCCGACTCTGGAAACACCATATATTTT	-	TRBV4-2	TRBJ1-3	few
CASSLRRGGPYNEQFF	TGTGCCAGCAGCTTAAGGCGGGGGGGCCCCTACAATGAGCAGTTCTTC	TRBD2	TRBV7-9	TRBJ2-1	-
CASSLAGGELFF	TGTGCCAGCAGCCTAGCCGGCGGGGAGCTGTTTTTT	-	TRBV7-9	TRBJ2-2	-
CASSRGQGNTGELFF	TGTGCCAGCAGTCGGGGACAGGGAAACACCGGGGAGCTGTTTTTT	TRBD1	TRBV7-3	TRBJ2-2	-
CASRGATGELFF	TGTGCTTCCCGGGGGGCCACCGGGGAGCTGTTTTTT	-	TRBV11-3	TRBJ2-2	-
CASSLSQRGYYNEQFF	TGTGCCAGCAGCTTATCCCAGCGGGGGTATTACAATGAGCAGTTCTTC	TRBD2	TRBV7-3	TRBJ2-1	-
CASSESGGLSGEQFF	TGTGCCAGCAGTGAGTCAGGGGGCCTCAGTGGTGAGCAGTTCTTC	TRBD1	TRBV2	TRBJ2-1	-
CASSFVQDTEAFF	TGTGCCAGCAGCTTCGTACAGGACACTGAAGCTTTCTTT	-	TRBV7-3	TRBJ1-1	once
CASSQRHRGQGVLAETQYF	TGTGCCAGCTCCCAACGGCACCGGGGACAGGGGGTTCTCGCAGAGACCCAGTACTTC	TRBD1	TRBV19	TRBJ2-5	-
CASSLKFGDGYTF	TGTGCCAGCAGCTTGAAATTCGGGGATGGCTACACCTTC	-	TRBV5-6	TRBJ1-2	-
CASTRQRGGETQYF	TGTGCCAGCACCAGACAGCGGGGTGGGGAGACCCAGTACTTC	TRBD2	TRBV11-2	TRBJ2-5	-
CASSLTPDWSQGEQYF	TGTGCCAGCAGCCTCACCCCCGACTGGTCCCAAGGAGAGCAGTACTTC	-	TRBV11-3	TRBJ2-7	-
CASRPAGQGIANYGYTF	TGTGCCAGCAGACCAGCAGGACAGGGGATAGCTAACTATGGCTACACCTTC	TRBD1	TRBV28	TRBJ1-2	once
CASRGQGAAGELFF	TGTGCCAGCCGAGGACAGGGGGCCGCCGGGGAGCTGTTTTTT	TRBD1	TRBV7-2	TRBJ2-2	once